The 20 T cell receptor beta chains below all came from one sample that was sequenced in a study of T cells in Graves' hyperthyroidism and ophthalmopathy (dated by TCRdb to about 2019). Library preparation used multiplex PCR. The sequencing machine was an Illumina HiSeq 2000. The TCR beta CDR3 regions were amplified from RNA transcripts. The first round of RT-PCR for the TCR CDR3 was performed with the HTBI primer set and the Qiagen OneStep RT-PCR kit. TCRdb applied fastp at Q25 and MiXCR to the public reads, then kept only in-frame beta chains. Rows matching on CDR3 protein sequence are summarized as one entry with the most common DNA and genes. A total of around 580,000 distinct CDR3 sequences appear in this sample, more than 45% of them only once. More than 7% of the sample lies in the top ten. Sequences were obtained from peripheral blood or thyroid tissue (not recorded which). The receptors originated from a woman younger than 35 with Graves' hyperthyroidism.

The chain uses TRBV24-1 and TRBJ2-6; 10 nucleotides line up with TRBD2. The CDR3 length is 16 residues. Germline V gene data show CDR1 as KGHDR and CDR2 as SFDVKD. After removal of 5 bases from V and 3 bases from J, the junction contained 3 bases not matched to a gene. The CDR3 here is CATSAASGGGANVLTF. The CDR3 region has the DNA TGTGCCACCAGTGCCGCTAGCGGGGGTGGGGCCAACGTCCTGACTTTC.

This clonotype was counted many times. This rearrangement joins TRBV6-4 to TRBJ1-5; 7 nucleotides line up with TRBD1. After removal of 3 bases from V and 2 bases from J, the junction contained 4 bases not matched to a gene. This CDR3 contains 15 residues. Per germline, CDR1 MRHNA and CDR2 SNTAGT. CDR3 region: CASSEKGGGNQPQHF. The CDR3 nucleotides read TGTGCCAGCAGTGAAAAAGGGGGCGGCAATCAGCCCCAGCATTTT.

This clonotype was counted at least ten times. V gene TRBV7-3 combines with J gene TRBJ1-5, with unresolved D. The CDR3 is 13 residues long. Germline V gene lookup returns CDR1 SGHTA and CDR2 FQGTGA. V was shortened by 2 bases and J by 5 bases, with 7 bases between the two germline ends. Written as DNA, the CDR3 is TGTGCCAGCAGCTTATCTTTGGATCAGCCCCAGCATTTT. It yields the protein CASSLSLDQPQHF.

This clonotype came up many times. The CDR3 region has the DNA TGTGCCAGCAGCTTAACGCAGGTGAAGGAAGCTTTCTTT. It translates to CASSLTQVKEAFF. The V gene is TRBV11-3, the J gene TRBJ1-1; D gene uncertain. This CDR3 spans 13 amino acids. Trimming pared 2 bases from V and 8 bases from J, leaving 12 bases between. Germline V gene sequence: CDR1 SGHNT, CDR2 YENEEA.

As for this clonotype: The junction and the germline gene differ at one end; a read error may be behind it. The rearrangement links TRBV10-3 to TRBJ2-3; D is unclear. This CDR3 is built from 16 residues. Germline V gene lookup returns CDR1 ENHRY and CDR2 SYGVKD. CDR3 sequence: CASSLALEWFTDTQYF. The CDR3 nucleotides are TGTGCCAGCAGTTTGGCCCTCGAGTGGTTCACAGATACGCAGTATTTT.

The genes are TRBV10-3 and TRBJ2-7, with a possible D match to TRBD1 (5 bases). The CDR3 consists of 12 residues. CDR1 is ENHRY, CDR2 SYGVKD, per germline. V was shortened by 4 bases and J by 6 bases, with 10 bases between the two germline ends. The CDR3 region has the DNA TGTGCCATCAGTGGTGGGGCTAGCGAGCAGTACTTC. Translation: CAISGGASEQYF.

This clonotype was counted ten times or more. The genes are TRBV4-1 and TRBJ2-7; 7 nucleotides agree with TRBD2. Germline CDR1 and CDR2: MGHRA and YSYEKL. The junction had 10 bases not matched to a gene; V was cut back by 6 bases and J by 2 bases. This CDR3 has 15 amino acids. The CDR3 spells CASSHPVGGTYEQYF. The CDR3 nucleotides read TGCGCCAGCAGTCACCCGGTGGGAGGGACCTACGAGCAGTACTTC.

The genes are TRBV6-5 and TRBJ2-5; 11 nucleotides match TRBD1. The J segment lost 9 bases and the V segment lost 4 bases, leaving 10 bases of the junction unmatched. CDR3 length: 15 amino acids. CDR1 and CDR2 (germline): MNHEY, SVGAGI. CDR3 protein: CASSLGQGARQPQYF. The CDR3 DNA sequence: TGTGCCAGCAGTTTAGGACAGGGGGCACGGCAGCCCCAGTACTTC.

This clonotype has at least ten counts. V usage is TRBV24-1 and J usage is TRBJ1-1; 9 bases fit TRBD1. V was clipped by 5 bases and J by 0 bases; unmatched bases: 12. The length of the CDR3 is 18 residues. Germline assignment: CDR1 KGHDR and CDR2 SFDVKD. DNA for the CDR3: TGTGCCACCAGTGTGATACCGGGACAGGGTTCGATGAACACTGAAGCTTTCTTT. It translates to CATSVIPGQGSMNTEAFF.

This clonotype was seen a handful of times. V is TRBV29-1 and J is TRBJ2-7; D might be TRBD1 or TRBD2, each matching 5 bases. Germline CDR1 and CDR2: SQVTM and ANQGSEA. The CDR3 runs to 13 residues. The V and J ends lost 0 bases and 7 bases respectively, with 13 bases between them. The CDR3 nucleotides read TGCAGCGTTGAAGACCCGGGACCGCTTGAGCAGTACTTC. Residues: CSVEDPGPLEQYF.

This clonotype was counted at least ten times. V and J are TRBV20-1 and TRBJ2-7; TRBD2 matches at 8 bases. Germline CDR1 DFQATT, CDR2 SNEGSKA (reference sequence). The CDR3 is 13 amino acids. The ends lost 4 bases at V and 1 base at J; junction bases unmatched: 3. This CDR3 reads CSANGGRSYEQYF. The CDR3 nucleotides are TGCAGTGCTAACGGCGGGAGGTCCTACGAGCAGTACTTC.

The chain is built from TRBV7-2 and TRBJ1-5; D is undetermined. The CDR3 consists of 12 residues. Trimming stripped 2 bases from V and 14 bases from J, with 13 bases between. Germline V gene data show CDR1 as SGHTA and CDR2 as FQGNSA. CDR3 coding DNA: TGTGCCAGCAGCTTAAATAGCCGCCACGAGCATTTT. Encoded protein: CASSLNSRHEHF.

In its sample, this clonotype was seen many times. This chain connects TRBV19 to TRBJ1-5, with 10 bases matching TRBD1. V dropped 6 bases and J dropped 7; count of bases not matched to a gene: 3. The germline V gene has CDR1 LNHDA and CDR2 SQIVND (reference sequence). The CDR3 sequence is 13 residues long. The CDR3 spells CASRGQGYQPQHF. The CDR3 DNA follows: TGTGCCAGTAGGGGACAGGGGTACCAGCCCCAGCATTTT.

V and J are TRBV20-1 and TRBJ2-7; 9 bases align to TRBD2. The CDR3 spans 13 residues. The germline CDR1 and CDR2 sequences are DFQATT and SNEGSKA (reference sequence). This CDR3 reads CTASYLAGYEQYF. The CDR3 DNA follows: TGCACCGCTAGTTACCTAGCGGGGTACGAGCAGTACTTC.

This clonotype was counted a few times. The chain employs TRBV10-2 and TRBJ2-2; 11 positions match TRBD2. Germline CDR1 WSHSY, CDR2 SAAADI. J lost 4 bases, V lost 6 bases, and 19 bases had no gene match. The CDR3 loop spans 20 amino acids. CDR3 amino acids: CASRAQPGTSGPGGTGELFF. CDR3 nucleotide sequence: TGCGCCAGCAGAGCACAGCCCGGGACTAGCGGTCCTGGGGGCACCGGGGAGCTGTTTTTT.

There are a few counts of this clonotype. This chain links TRBV6-1 with TRBJ2-5, with D uncertain. The germline V gene has CDR1 MNHNS and CDR2 SASEGT. CDR3 length: 13 amino acids. V dropped 11 bases and J dropped 1 base, with 14 bases sitting between them. In nucleotides, the CDR3 is TGTGCCTTTGGTTTAAGGGTCCAAGAGACCCAGTACTTC. Residues: CAFGLRVQETQYF.

The chain recombines TRBV12-3 or TRBV12-4 with TRBJ2-7; no reliable D call. Matching the DNA end better, TRBJ2-1 makes the J call doubtful. The CDR3 is made up of 15 amino acids. Here the CDR3 DNA reads TGTGCCAGCAACCTATGGCCTTCTCTCTACAATGAGCAGTTCTTC. This translates into CASNLWPSLYNEQFF.

This clonotype was counted only a few times. This chain joins TRBV6-6 and TRBJ1-3; D not resolved. V lost 6 bases and J 0 bases, leaving 12 bases between the germline ends. CDR1 MNHNY and CDR2 SVGAGI come from the germline V gene (reference sequence). CDR3 size: 15 residues. DNA for the CDR3: TGTGCCAGCAGATCCCAGGACCTCTCTGGAAACACCATATATTTT. The encoded protein is CASRSQDLSGNTIYF.

This chain joins TRBV20-1 and TRBJ1-1; D unclear. The germline V and J ends were trimmed by 0 bases and 0 bases, with 8 bases remaining between them. The CDR3 loop spans 14 amino acids. The germline V gene encodes CDR1 DFQATT and CDR2 SNEGSKA (reference sequence). CDR3 bases: TGCAGTGCTAGAGATGAGGGTATGAACACTGAAGCTTTCTTT. Its translation: CSARDEGMNTEAFF.

This sequence joins TRBV7-3 and TRBJ2-2; 9 bases are shared with TRBD2. The CDR3 is 13 amino acids. Germline V CDR1 and CDR2: SGHTA, FQGTGA. J was trimmed by 9 bases and V by 9 bases; bases with no gene match: 8. CDR3 DNA sequence: TGTGCCAGTAGCGCAGCGGGAGGCCGGGAGCTGTTTTTT. Protein product: CASSAAGGRELFF.